The 18 T cell receptor beta chains given below trace back to one sample, sequenced in a study of siplizumab effects on memory and regulatory T cells. TCRdb keeps only in-frame clones here, not all; method: immunoSEQ multiplex PCR. The top ten hold roughly 15% of the sample, which has around 87,000 clones, over 80% seen once. The sample taken for sequencing was CD4+ T cells sorted from blood. The source is a human donor in good health.

The rearrangement links TRBV6-5 to TRBJ1-5; D gene unclear. The CDR3 is 14 amino acids. The germline gives CDR1 MNHEY, CDR2 SVGAGI. Trimming took 7 bases from V and 1 from J, leaving 11 bases between them. CDR3 amino acids: CASMNSVSNQPQHF. The DNA for the CDR3 is TGTGCCAGCATGAACTCTGTGAGCAATCAGCCCCAGCATTTT.

The V and J genes are TRBV29-1 and TRBJ2-1, with 8 bases lining up with TRBD1. Germline V CDR1 and CDR2: SQVTM, ANQGSEA. The ends lost 6 bases at V and 6 bases at J; junction bases unmatched: 10. CDR3 length equals 14 residues. The CDR3 nucleotides read TGCAGCGTCGCCACAGGGGGTGTTGGCAATGAGCAGTTCTTC. Its translation: CSVATGGVGNEQFF.

The V call is TRBV9, the J call TRBJ2-7; no clear D. With 7 bases removed from V and 0 bases from J, the gap between germline ends came to 14 bases. There are 14 residues in the CDR3. Per the germline V gene, CDR1 is SGDLS and CDR2 is YYNGEE. The CDR3 loop is CASGDAASSYEQYF. CDR3 nucleotide sequence: TGTGCCAGCGGCGACGCGGCCAGCTCCTACGAGCAGTACTTC.

The rearrangement uses TRBV15 and TRBJ2-5, with D tentatively TRBD1 (5 bases). The CDR3 sequence is 14 residues long. Between the trimmed V and J ends, which lost 6 bases and 5 bases, there was a span of 16 bases. Germline CDR1 and CDR2: LNHNV and YYDKDF (reference sequence). This CDR3 is CATSLAGLRETQYF. CDR3 nucleotides: TGTGCCACCAGTCTCGCAGGGTTACGGGAGACCCAGTACTTC. Full variable domain (outside the CDR3, taken from reference TRBV15 and TRBJ2-5): DAMVIQNPRYQVTQFGKPVTLSCSQTLNHNVMYWYQQKSSQAPKLLFHYYDKDFNNEADTPDNFQSRRPNTSFCFLDIRSPGLGDTAMYLCATSLAGLRETQYFGPGTRLLVL.

This CDR3 is CASSQGLSGRGNIQYF. The CDR3 bases are TGCGCCAGCAGCCAAGGGTTATCGGGAAGGGGGAACATTCAGTACTTC. The chain carries TRBV4-1 and TRBJ2-4; D is perhaps TRBD1 (6 bases). The V and J ends lost 1 base and 7 bases respectively, with 17 bases between them. The CDR3 totals 16 residues. Per germline, CDR1 MGHRA and CDR2 YSYEKL.

The V gene is TRBV6-1, the J gene TRBJ1-5; the D gene is possibly TRBD1 (6 bases). The V end lost 4 bases, the J end lost 5 bases, and 15 bases lay between the germline ends. CDR1 and CDR2 (germline): MNHNS, SASEGT. This CDR3 spans 15 amino acids. For the CDR3, the DNA is TGTGCCAGCAGTGTAGGGGGGGCGCCCGATCAGCCCCAGCATTTT. Protein: CASSVGGAPDQPQHF.

A few counts support this clone. J is TRBJ1-2 and V is TRBV7-8; tentative D call: TRBD1 (5 bases). V was pared by 0 bases and J by 2 bases, with 10 bases between. The CDR3 totals 15 residues. Germline V gene lookup returns CDR1 SGHVS and CDR2 FQNEAQ. The CDR3 is CASSLALGPNYGYTF. CDR3 coding DNA: TGTGCCAGCAGCTTAGCGCTGGGACCGAACTATGGCTACACCTTC.

V is TRBV25-1 and J is TRBJ2-4; D could derive from TRBD1 or TRBD2 (5 bases each). Germline assignment: CDR1 MGHDK and CDR2 SYGVNS. Trimming removed 2 bases at V and 8 bases at J, with 16 bases between. This CDR3 is built from 15 residues. This CDR3 reads CASSEVWDLRHIQYF. As DNA, the CDR3 is TGTGCCAGCAGTGAAGTGTGGGACCTAAGGCACATTCAGTACTTC.

The genes are TRBV5-1 and TRBJ2-7; tentative D call: TRBD1 (6 bases). Germline CDR1 and CDR2: SGHRS and YFSETQ. The V end was cut by 0 bases, the J end by 3 bases, with 16 bases between. The CDR3 runs to 16 residues. This CDR3 reads CASSLAPQGRNYEQYF. The CDR3 region has the DNA TGCGCCAGCAGCTTGGCGCCTCAGGGGAGAAACTACGAGCAGTACTTC.

The chain links TRBV19 to TRBJ1-1; 8 nucleotides align to TRBD1. Germline V gene sequence: CDR1 LNHDA, CDR2 SQIVND (reference sequence). Trimming cost V 4 bases and J 2 bases; bases outside gene matches: 9. The CDR3 has 16 residues. CDR3 residues: CASSSPPGQVNTEAFF. In nucleotides, the CDR3 is TGTGCCAGTAGTAGCCCTCCGGGACAGGTTAACACTGAAGCTTTCTTT.

The genes are TRBV28 and TRBJ2-7; 9 bases align to TRBD2. Trimming removed 5 bases from V and 3 bases from J; junction bases left unmatched: 11. Per germline, CDR1 MDHEN and CDR2 SYDVKM. The CDR3 has 16 residues. The CDR3 is CASSPYLSGRIYEQYF. CDR3 coding DNA: TGTGCCAGCAGTCCCTACCTTAGCGGGAGAATCTACGAGCAGTACTTC.

The chain links TRBV28 to TRBJ1-2; unclear D gene. CDR1 MDHEN and CDR2 SYDVKM come from the germline V gene. V gave up 4 bases and J gave up 7 bases, with 16 bases separating them. The CDR3 is made up of 14 amino acids. DNA for the CDR3: TGTGCCAGCAGTTCCTCGGGTTTAGGAGCTGGCTACACCTTC. This encodes CASSSSGLGAGYTF.

CDR3 DNA sequence: TGTGCCAGCAGCTACTCGCGGGACTTAAACTCCTACGAGCAGTACTTC. Its translation is CASSYSRDLNSYEQYF. The chain links TRBV5-6 to TRBJ2-7, with TRBD2 as a possible D gene (6 bases). Germline V gene data show CDR1 as SGHDT and CDR2 as YYEEEE. Trimming removed 3 bases from V and 0 bases from J, with 16 bases in between. This CDR3 is built from 16 residues.

The gene calls are TRBV5-8 and TRBJ2-7; D unclear. Germline CDR1 SGHTS, CDR2 YDEGEE. The CDR3 runs to 12 residues. The V gene lost 4 bases and the J gene lost 0 bases, with 5 bases spanning the gap. CDR3 sequence: CASSLSSYEQYF. CDR3 DNA: TGTGCCAGCAGCCTTAGCTCCTACGAGCAGTACTTC.

The rearrangement links TRBV7-6 to TRBJ2-3; no firm D call. V lost 0 bases and J lost 6, with 4 bases in between. The V gene's germline CDR1 is SGHVS and CDR2 FNYEAQ. The CDR3 is 12 residues long. The CDR3 protein is CASSLALDTQYF. The CDR3 nucleotides are TGTGCCAGCAGCTTAGCATTGGATACGCAGTATTTT.

This chain joins TRBV15 and TRBJ2-3, with D unclear. V lost 0 bases and J 5 bases, leaving 6 bases between the germline ends. Per germline, CDR1 LNHNV and CDR2 YYDKDF (reference sequence). This CDR3 is built from 13 residues. The CDR3 DNA follows: TGTGCCACCAGCAGAGATTTAGAAGATACGCAGTATTTT. This codes for CATSRDLEDTQYF.

The chain uses TRBV5-1 and TRBJ2-2, with D maybe TRBD2 (6 bases). From germline, CDR1 is SGHRS and CDR2 YFSETQ. Trimming removed 1 base from V and 4 bases from J, with 14 bases in between. CDR3 length: 16 amino acids. CDR3 sequence: CASSLISGGSTGELFF. The CDR3 nucleotides read TGCGCCAGCAGCTTGATTTCCGGAGGGAGCACCGGGGAGCTGTTTTTT.

The CDR3 loop reads CASSPPANYGYTF. In nucleotides, the CDR3 is TGTGCCAGCTCACCACCAGCAAACTATGGCTACACCTTC. The chain recombines TRBV18 with TRBJ1-2; D not resolved. CDR1 and CDR2 (germline): KGHSH, LQKENI. CDR3 length: 13 amino acids. Between the trimmed V and J ends, which lost 0 bases and 2 bases, there was a span of 4 bases.